This T cell receptor beta chain came from a study of CD8 T cells in ankylosing spondylitis. Study results and caveats: Typical of ankylosing spondylitis blood, it appeared, was a TCR beta motif of several highly homologous variants.

The length of the CDR3 is 14 residues. The V gene's germline CDR1 is DFQATT and CDR2 SNEGSKA (reference sequence). This clonotype was seen more than once but under ten times. Its antigen is undetermined. TCRdb re-called the 5' RACE reads through MiXCR, storing one row per CDR3 protein. The repertoire has around 890,000 distinct CDR3 sequences, about an eighth of them found once; the top ten carry 0.51%. Input material: blood, either unsorted or a sorted T cell fraction (not recorded which). This chain links TRBV20-1 with TRBJ1-1; possible D gene TRBD1, 6 bases. This receptor was taken from a male donor with ankylosing spondylitis. CDR3 sequence (DNA): TGCAGCCCAAGTCGTTCAGGGGCCGTCACTGAAGCTTTCTTT. Its protein product is CSPSRSGAVTEAFF.